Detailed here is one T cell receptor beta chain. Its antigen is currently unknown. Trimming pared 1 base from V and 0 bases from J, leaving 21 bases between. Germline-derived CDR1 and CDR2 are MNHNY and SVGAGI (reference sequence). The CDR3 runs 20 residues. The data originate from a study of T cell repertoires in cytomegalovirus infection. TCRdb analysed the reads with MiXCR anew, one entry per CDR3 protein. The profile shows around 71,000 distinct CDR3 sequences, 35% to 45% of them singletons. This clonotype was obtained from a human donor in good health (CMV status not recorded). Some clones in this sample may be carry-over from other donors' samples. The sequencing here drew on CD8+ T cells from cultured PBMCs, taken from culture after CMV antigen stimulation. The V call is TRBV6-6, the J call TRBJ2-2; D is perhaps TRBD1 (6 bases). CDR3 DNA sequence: TGTGCCAGCAGTTACTTTACCCCCTCTTTGACAGGATCGAACACCGGGGAGCTGTTTTTT. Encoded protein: CASSYFTPSLTGSNTGELFF.